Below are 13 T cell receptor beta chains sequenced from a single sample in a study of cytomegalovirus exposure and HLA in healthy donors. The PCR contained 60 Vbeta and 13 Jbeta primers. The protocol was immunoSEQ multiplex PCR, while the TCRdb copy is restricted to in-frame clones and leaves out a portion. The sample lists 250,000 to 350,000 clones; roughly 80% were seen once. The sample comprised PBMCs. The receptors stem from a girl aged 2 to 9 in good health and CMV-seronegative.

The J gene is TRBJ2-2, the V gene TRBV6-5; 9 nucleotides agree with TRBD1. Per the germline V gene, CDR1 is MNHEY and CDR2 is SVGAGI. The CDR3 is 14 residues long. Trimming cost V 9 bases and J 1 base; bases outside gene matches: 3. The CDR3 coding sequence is TGTGCCAGGCCGGGACAGGGGAACACCGGGGAGCTGTTTTTT. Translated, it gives CARPGQGNTGELFF.

CDR3 nucleotides: TGTGCCAGCAGTGTTCCTAGCGCTATGGGCTACAATGAGCAGTTCTTC. Translation gives CASSVPSAMGYNEQFF. This sequence joins TRBV27 and TRBJ2-1; maybe TRBD2 (6 bases). CDR1 and CDR2 from the germline V gene are MNHEY and SMNVEV (reference sequence). The V end lost 5 bases, the J end lost 3 bases, and 17 bases lay between the germline ends. There are 16 residues in the CDR3.

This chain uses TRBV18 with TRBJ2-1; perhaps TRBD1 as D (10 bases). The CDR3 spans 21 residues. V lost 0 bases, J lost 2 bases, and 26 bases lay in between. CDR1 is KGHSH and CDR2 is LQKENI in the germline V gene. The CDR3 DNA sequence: TGTGCCAGCTCACCACCTTCCCGGGACAGGGGTAAGCGGGAGGCCTACAATGAGCAGTTCTTC. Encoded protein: CASSPPSRDRGKREAYNEQFF.

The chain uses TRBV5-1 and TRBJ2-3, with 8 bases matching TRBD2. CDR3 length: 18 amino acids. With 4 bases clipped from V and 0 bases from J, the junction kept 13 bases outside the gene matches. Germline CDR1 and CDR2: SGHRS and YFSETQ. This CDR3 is CASSGRSGRPSSTDTQYF. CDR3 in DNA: TGCGCCAGCAGCGGGAGGAGCGGGAGACCTTCTAGCACAGATACGCAGTATTTT.

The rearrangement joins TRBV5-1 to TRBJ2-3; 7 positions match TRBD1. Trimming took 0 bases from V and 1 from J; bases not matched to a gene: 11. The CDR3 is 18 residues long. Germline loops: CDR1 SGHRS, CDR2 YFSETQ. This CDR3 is CASSLAPGQIPGTDTQYF. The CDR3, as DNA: TGCGCCAGCAGCTTGGCACCGGGACAGATTCCCGGCACAGATACGCAGTATTTT.

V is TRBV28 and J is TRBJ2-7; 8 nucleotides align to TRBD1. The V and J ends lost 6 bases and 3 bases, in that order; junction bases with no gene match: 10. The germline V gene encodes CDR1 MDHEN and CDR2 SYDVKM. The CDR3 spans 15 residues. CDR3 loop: CASSPAGQGGYEQYF. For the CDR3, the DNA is TGTGCCAGCAGCCCCGCCGGACAGGGAGGCTACGAGCAGTACTTC.

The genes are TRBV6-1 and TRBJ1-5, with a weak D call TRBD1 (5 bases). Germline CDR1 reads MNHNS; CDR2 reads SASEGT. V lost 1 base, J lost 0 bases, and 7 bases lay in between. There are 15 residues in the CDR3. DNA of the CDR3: TGTGCCAGCAGTGAAGAGGGGAATAGCAATCAGCCCCAGCATTTT. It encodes CASSEEGNSNQPQHF.

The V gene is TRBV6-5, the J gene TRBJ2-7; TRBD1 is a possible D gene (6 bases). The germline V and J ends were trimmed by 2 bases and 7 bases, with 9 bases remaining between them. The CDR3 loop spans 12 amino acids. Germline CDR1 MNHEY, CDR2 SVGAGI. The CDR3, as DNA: TGTGCCAGCAGTTACCAGACAGGAGAGCAGTACTTC. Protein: CASSYQTGEQYF.

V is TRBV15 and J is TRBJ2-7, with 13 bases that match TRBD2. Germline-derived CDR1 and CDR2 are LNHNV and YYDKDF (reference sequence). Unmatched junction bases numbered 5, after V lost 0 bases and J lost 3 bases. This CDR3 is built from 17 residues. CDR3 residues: CATSREPGTSGVYEQYF. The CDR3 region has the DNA TGTGCCACCAGCAGAGAGCCCGGGACTAGCGGGGTCTACGAGCAGTACTTC.

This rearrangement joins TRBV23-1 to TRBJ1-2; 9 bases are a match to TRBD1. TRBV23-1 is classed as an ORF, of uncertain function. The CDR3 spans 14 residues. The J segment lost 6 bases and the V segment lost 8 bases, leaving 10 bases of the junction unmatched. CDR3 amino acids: CASLRGTGMDGYTF. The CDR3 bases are TGCGCCAGCCTGCGTGGGACAGGGATGGATGGCTACACCTTC.

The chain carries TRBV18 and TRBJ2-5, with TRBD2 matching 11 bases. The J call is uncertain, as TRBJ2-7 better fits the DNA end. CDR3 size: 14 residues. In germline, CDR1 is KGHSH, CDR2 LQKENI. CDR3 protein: CASSPGTSGYEQYF. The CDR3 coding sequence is TGTGCCAGCTCACCAGGGACTAGCGGCTACGAGCAGTACTTC.

This CDR3 is CASSSTGGFYEQYF. In nucleotides, the CDR3 is TGTGCCAGCAGCTCCACGGGAGGTTTCTACGAGCAGTACTTC. This sequence joins TRBV7-9 and TRBJ2-7, with TRBD2 identical over 7 bases. CDR3 size: 14 residues. Looked up from germline, CDR1 is SEHNR and CDR2 is FQNEAQ (reference sequence). The V segment lost 4 bases and the J segment 3 bases; nucleotides outside the gene matches: 6.

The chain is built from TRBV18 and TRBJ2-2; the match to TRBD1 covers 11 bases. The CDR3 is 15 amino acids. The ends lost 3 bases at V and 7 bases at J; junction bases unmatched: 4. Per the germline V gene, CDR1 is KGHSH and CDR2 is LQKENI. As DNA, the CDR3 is TGTGCCAGCTCACCCGGACAGGGGGCGCGCGGGGAGCTGTTTTTT. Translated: CASSPGQGARGELFF.